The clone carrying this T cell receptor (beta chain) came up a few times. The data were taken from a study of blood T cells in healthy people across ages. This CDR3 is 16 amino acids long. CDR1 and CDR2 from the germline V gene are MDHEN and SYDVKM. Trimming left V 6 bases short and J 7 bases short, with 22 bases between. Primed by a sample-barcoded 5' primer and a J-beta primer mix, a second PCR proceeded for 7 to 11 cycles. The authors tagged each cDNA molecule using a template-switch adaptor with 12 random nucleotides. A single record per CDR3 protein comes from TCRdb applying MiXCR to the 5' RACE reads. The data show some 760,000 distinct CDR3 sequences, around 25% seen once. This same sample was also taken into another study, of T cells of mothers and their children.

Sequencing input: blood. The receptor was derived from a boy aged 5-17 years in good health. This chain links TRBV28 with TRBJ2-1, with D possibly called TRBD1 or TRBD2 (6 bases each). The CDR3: CASSSFGTQGRNEQFF. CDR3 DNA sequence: TGTGCCAGCAGCTCCTTTGGGACACAAGGGAGGAATGAGCAGTTCTTC.